This is a list of T cell receptor beta chains from one sample in a study of OX40 agonist ivuxolimab in advanced cancers. Assay used: immunoSEQ multiplex PCR; TCRdb lists only in-frame clones, some missing. Of 2,500 to 3,500 clones in the sample, about three quarters were seen once. Sequencing was performed on CD4+ or CD8+ T cells sorted from blood, taken in a trial of the OX40 agonist ivuxolimab. The receptor source for this set is an adult with an advanced solid tumor such as melanoma, head and neck, liver or kidney cancer. The CDR3 runs from the conserved cysteine through the conserved F or W. The order of the fields is V gene, J gene, CDR3 protein.

V: TRBV29-1; J: TRBJ2-3; CDR3: CSVAGTSGRESTDTQYF
V: TRBV7-9; J: TRBJ2-3; CDR3: CASSPLRLAPESRYTQYF
V: TRBV28; J: TRBJ2-7; CDR3: CASSPAQGDLRYYEQYF
V: TRBV13; J: TRBJ1-1; CDR3: CANLKDTEAFF
V: TRBV6-5; J: TRBJ1-1; CDR3: CASSYPTEGGWPEAFF
V: TRBV21-1; J: TRBJ1-4; CDR3: CASSKGGGAPNEKLFF
V: TRBV6-5; J: TRBJ1-1; CDR3: CASSYLGVSEAFF
V: TRBV7-9; J: TRBJ1-2; CDR3: CASSTAAGTGGDGYTF
V: TRBV4-2; J: TRBJ2-1; CDR3: CASSQSSGGVDEQFF
V: TRBV18; J: TRBJ2-7; CDR3: CASSPTGISYEQYF
V: TRBV5-1; J: TRBJ2-3; CDR3: CASSTGTSGITDTQYF
V: TRBV9; J: TRBJ2-2; CDR3: CASSEGSWSGTGELFF
V: TRBV7-8; J: TRBJ2-5; CDR3: CASSGPGTLEETQYF
V: TRBV2; J: TRBJ2-1; CDR3: CASSEAGGNEQFF
V: TRBV4-2; J: TRBJ1-1; CDR3: CASSQLGQNTEAFF